Below are 7 T cell receptor beta chains sequenced from a single sample in a study of CD8 T cells in Susac syndrome. After extraction with the RNeasy kit, roughly 0.45 to 1 ug of the RNA was reverse transcribed using random hexamers. TCRdb passed the immunoSEQ multiplex PCR reads through MiXCR, listing each CDR3 protein once. The sample has about 280,000 distinct CDR3 sequences, approximately 85% seen once. Sequenced sample: CD8+ T cells from PBMCs. The receptor set was obtained from a human donor with multiple sclerosis.

The V and J genes are TRBV27 and TRBJ2-1, with D possibly called TRBD1 or TRBD2 (5 bases each). Per the germline V gene, CDR1 is MNHEY and CDR2 is SMNVEV (reference sequence). The CDR3 is made up of 15 amino acids. The germline V and J ends were trimmed by 10 bases and 6 bases, with 22 bases remaining between them. Here the CDR3 reads CATNRPGAGSNEQFF. For the CDR3, the DNA is TGTGCCACCAACCGCCCCGGGGCCGGTAGCAATGAGCAGTTCTTC.

The J gene is TRBJ2-2, the V gene TRBV2; D perhaps matches TRBD2 (7 bases). The V and J ends lost 7 bases and 0 bases respectively, with 24 bases between them. The CDR3 runs 19 residues. CDR1 is SNHLY and CDR2 is FYNNEI in the germline V gene. In nucleotides, the CDR3 is TGTGCCAGCACGGGGGGCCAGGACACCCATTCCGCGAACACCGGGGAGCTGTTTTTT. It encodes CASTGGQDTHSANTGELFF.

The V gene is TRBV19, the J gene TRBJ2-3; D is possibly TRBD2 (6 bases). The germline V gene encodes CDR1 LNHDA and CDR2 SQIVND (reference sequence). Trimming cost V 8 bases and J 6 bases, with 18 bases left between them. CDR3 length: 14 amino acids. The CDR3 is CASAQDGEADTQYF. The CDR3 DNA reads as TGTGCCAGTGCCCAAGACGGGGAGGCGGATACGCAGTATTTT.

The V and J genes are TRBV20-1 and TRBJ2-1; TRBD2 is a possible D gene (5 bases). Germline V gene sequence: CDR1 DFQATT, CDR2 SNEGSKA (reference sequence). The CDR3 spans 17 residues. V was pared by 0 bases and J by 0 bases, with 15 bases between. The CDR3 DNA reads TGCAGTGCTAGAGAAGTGAGAGGGATGGGCTCCTACAATGAGCAGTTCTTC. Translating it yields CSAREVRGMGSYNEQFF.

This chain joins TRBV4-1 and TRBJ2-1, with D perhaps TRBD2 (6 bases). Trimming removed 11 bases at V and 8 bases at J, with 19 bases between. Per germline, CDR1 MGHRA and CDR2 YSYEKL. The CDR3 consists of 13 residues. DNA of the CDR3: TGCGCCGGAGGGGCGGAGCGAGGGGATGAGCAGTTCTTC. Translation: CAGGAERGDEQFF.

The chain recombines TRBV15 with TRBJ1-5; D ambiguous. The germline V gene has CDR1 LNHNV and CDR2 YYDKDF (reference sequence). This CDR3 has 15 residues. V dropped 0 bases and J dropped 0 bases, with 6 bases sitting between them. Written as DNA, the CDR3 is TGTGCCACCAGCAGAGATCGAGATAGCAATCAGCCCCAGCATTTT. Translation: CATSRDRDSNQPQHF.

The J gene is TRBJ2-3, the V gene TRBV5-1, with D tentatively TRBD2 (6 bases). Germline V gene lookup returns CDR1 SGHRS and CDR2 YFSETQ. Trimming left V 3 bases short and J 4 bases short, with 12 bases between. This CDR3 has 14 amino acids. CDR3 amino acids: CASSSGTASDTQYF. The CDR3 region has the DNA TGCGCCAGCAGCTCCGGGACTGCGTCAGATACGCAGTATTTT.